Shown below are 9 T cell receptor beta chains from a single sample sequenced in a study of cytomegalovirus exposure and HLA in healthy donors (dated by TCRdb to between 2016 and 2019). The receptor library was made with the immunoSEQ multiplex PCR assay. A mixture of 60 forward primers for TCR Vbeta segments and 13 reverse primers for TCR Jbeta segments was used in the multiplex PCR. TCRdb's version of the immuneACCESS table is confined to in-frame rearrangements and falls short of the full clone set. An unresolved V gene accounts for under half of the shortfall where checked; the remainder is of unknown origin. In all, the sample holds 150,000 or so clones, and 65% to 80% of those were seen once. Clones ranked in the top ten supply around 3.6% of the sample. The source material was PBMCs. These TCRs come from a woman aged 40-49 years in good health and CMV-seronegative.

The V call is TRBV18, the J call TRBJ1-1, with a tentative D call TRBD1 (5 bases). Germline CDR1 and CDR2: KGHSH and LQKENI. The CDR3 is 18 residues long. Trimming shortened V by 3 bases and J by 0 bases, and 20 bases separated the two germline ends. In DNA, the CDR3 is TGTGCCAGCTCACCCACTATGGGGCGGGGGGGAATGAACACTGAAGCTTTCTTT. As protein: CASSPTMGRGGMNTEAFF.

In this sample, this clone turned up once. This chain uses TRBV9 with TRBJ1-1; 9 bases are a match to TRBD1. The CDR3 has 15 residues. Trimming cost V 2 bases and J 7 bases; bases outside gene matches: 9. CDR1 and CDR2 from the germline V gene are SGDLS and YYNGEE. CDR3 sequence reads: CASSVSGTGFSEAFF. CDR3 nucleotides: TGTGCCAGCAGCGTCAGTGGGACAGGGTTTAGTGAAGCTTTCTTT.

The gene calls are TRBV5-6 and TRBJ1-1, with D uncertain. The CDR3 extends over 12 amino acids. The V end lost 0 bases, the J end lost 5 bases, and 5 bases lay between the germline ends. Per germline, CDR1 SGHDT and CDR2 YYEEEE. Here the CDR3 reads CASSLVQTEAFF. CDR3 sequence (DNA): TGTGCCAGCAGCTTGGTTCAAACTGAAGCTTTCTTT.

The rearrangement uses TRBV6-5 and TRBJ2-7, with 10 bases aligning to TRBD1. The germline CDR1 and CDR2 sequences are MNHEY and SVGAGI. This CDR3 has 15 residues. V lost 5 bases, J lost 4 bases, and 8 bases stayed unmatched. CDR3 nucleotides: TGTGCCAGCAGTCTCCTCGGGACAGGGGTTTACGAGCAGTACTTC. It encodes CASSLLGTGVYEQYF.

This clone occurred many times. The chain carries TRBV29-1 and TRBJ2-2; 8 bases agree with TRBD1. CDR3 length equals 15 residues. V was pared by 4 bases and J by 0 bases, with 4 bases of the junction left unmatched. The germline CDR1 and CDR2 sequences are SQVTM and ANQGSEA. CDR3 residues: CSVGVQGANTGELFF. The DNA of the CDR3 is TGCAGCGTTGGGGTACAGGGGGCGAACACCGGGGAGCTGTTTTTT.

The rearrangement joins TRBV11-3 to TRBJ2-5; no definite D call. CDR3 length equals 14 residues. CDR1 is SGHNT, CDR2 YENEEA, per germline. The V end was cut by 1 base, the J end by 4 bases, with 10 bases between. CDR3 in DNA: TGTGCCAGCAGCTTAGGGGCCCCCTCAGAGACCCAGTACTTC. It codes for CASSLGAPSETQYF.

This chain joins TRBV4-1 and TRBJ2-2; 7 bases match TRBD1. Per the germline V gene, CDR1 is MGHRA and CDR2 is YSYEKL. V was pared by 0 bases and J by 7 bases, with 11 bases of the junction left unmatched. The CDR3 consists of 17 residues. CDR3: CASSQDMGEGARGELFF. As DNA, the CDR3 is TGCGCCAGCAGCCAAGATATGGGAGAGGGGGCGCGCGGGGAGCTGTTTTTT.

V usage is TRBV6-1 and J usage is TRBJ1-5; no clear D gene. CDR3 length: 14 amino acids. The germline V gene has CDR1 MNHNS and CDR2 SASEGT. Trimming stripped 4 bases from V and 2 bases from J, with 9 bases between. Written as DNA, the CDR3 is TGTGCCAGCAGTGCCTTGAGGGGCAATCAGCCCCAGCATTTT. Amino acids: CASSALRGNQPQHF.

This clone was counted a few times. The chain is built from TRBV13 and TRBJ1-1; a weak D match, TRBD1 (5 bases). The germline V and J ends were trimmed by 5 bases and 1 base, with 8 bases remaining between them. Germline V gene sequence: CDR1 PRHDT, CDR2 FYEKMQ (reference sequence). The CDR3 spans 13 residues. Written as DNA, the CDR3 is TGTGCCAGCAGCCTAAGGGGGAACACTGAAGCTTTCTTT. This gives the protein CASSLRGNTEAFF. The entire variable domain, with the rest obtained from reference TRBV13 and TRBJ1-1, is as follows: AAGVIQSPRHLIKEKRETATLKCYPIPRHDTVYWYQQGPGQDPQFLISFYEKMQSDKGSIPDRFSAQQFSDYHSELNMSSLELGDSALYFCASSLRGNTEAFFGQGTRLTVV.